This T cell receptor beta chain appears in the sequencing data of a study of post-analysis software for immune sequencing data. Points on this clonotype: The junction differs from germline at one of its ends, possibly a read error.

Prepared TCR beta cDNA libraries contained unique molecular identifiers. MiXCR, applied by TCRdb to the PCR reads, yields one record per CDR3 protein. Of about 760,000 distinct CDR3 sequences in the sample, less than 35% were seen once. The sequenced sample was blood. This receptor was obtained from a girl aged 10-17 years with multiple sclerosis.

The CDR3 reads CASSRSGRGTGERFF. In DNA form, the CDR3 reads TGTGCCAGCAGCCGGAGCGGGAGGGGCACCGGGGAGCGGTTTTTT. The rearrangement joins TRBV7-9 to TRBJ2-2, with TRBD2 matching 10 bases. This CDR3 has 15 residues. Germline-derived CDR1 and CDR2 are SEHNR and FQNEAQ (reference sequence).